The 13 T cell receptor beta chains given below trace back to one sample, sequenced in a study of shared clonotypes between healthy human individuals. Using immunoSEQ multiplex PCR, the repertoire was profiled, and TCRdb retains in-frame clones only, with some absent. The sample records roughly 500,000 clones, 81% being singletons. Material: PBMCs. The receptors stem from a woman aged 35 to 49 in good health. Some clones in this sample may be carry-over from other donors' samples.

The V and J genes are TRBV18 and TRBJ2-7; no clear D gene. The CDR3 has 13 amino acids. Trimming pared 3 bases from V and 3 bases from J, leaving 9 bases between. The germline V gene has CDR1 KGHSH and CDR2 LQKENI. DNA of the CDR3: TGTGCCAGCTCACCCGATCTGAACTACGAGCAGTACTTC. This encodes CASSPDLNYEQYF.

The chain combines TRBV6-5 with TRBJ1-5; D is ambiguous. The CDR3 loop spans 14 amino acids. Germline V lookup: CDR1 MNHEY, CDR2 SVGAGI. Trimming removed 5 bases from V and 4 bases from J, with 12 bases in between. In nucleotides, the CDR3 is TGTGCCAGCAGTCCCACGGGCCTGAATCAGCCCCAGCATTTT. Protein product: CASSPTGLNQPQHF.

V is TRBV6-1 and J is TRBJ2-7; 11 bases match TRBD2. V lost 6 bases to trimming and J lost 6 bases; unmatched junction nucleotides: 10. Per the germline V gene, CDR1 is MNHNS and CDR2 is SASEGT. This CDR3 has 15 residues. The CDR3 spells CASSSFTSGSSEQYF. The CDR3 nucleotides read TGTGCCAGCAGCTCTTTTACTAGCGGGAGTTCCGAGCAGTACTTC.

The gene calls are TRBV4-1 and TRBJ1-5; D gene unclear. Germline V gene lookup returns CDR1 MGHRA and CDR2 YSYEKL. The CDR3 sequence is 14 residues long. Trimming removed 1 base from V and 3 bases from J, with 7 bases in between. CDR3 bases: TGCGCCAGCAGCCAAGGGGGTTACAATCAGCCCCAGCATTTT. It encodes CASSQGGYNQPQHF.

This chain uses TRBV19 with TRBJ1-2; D not certain. Germline V gene lookup returns CDR1 LNHDA and CDR2 SQIVND (reference sequence). This CDR3 region has 14 residues. V shed 0 bases and J shed 4 bases, with 9 bases lying between them. The CDR3 sequence is CASSIDPRVYGYTF. Written as DNA, the CDR3 is TGTGCCAGTAGTATAGATCCGAGGGTCTATGGCTACACCTTC.

With regard to this clone: A far larger clone is one base from this, pointing to a likely read error. Other DNA sequences from this sample encode an identical CDR3 as well. The chain links TRBV27 to TRBJ2-3; 8 bases are shared with TRBD2. V shed 5 bases and J 10 bases; nucleotides not matched to a gene: 14. CDR3 length equals 15 residues. Germline CDR1 MNHEY, CDR2 SMNVEV (reference sequence). This CDR3 is CASSPTSGSRGAQYF. The CDR3 bases are TGTGCCAGCAGTCCAACCAGCGGGAGTCGGGGGGCGCAGTATTTT.

This rearrangement joins TRBV9 to TRBJ1-1; the match to TRBD1 covers 8 bases. CDR1 SGDLS and CDR2 YYNGEE come from the germline V gene. The CDR3 has 15 residues. After removal of 4 bases from V and 5 bases from J, the junction contained 10 bases not matched to a gene. The CDR3 DNA follows: TGTGCCAGCAGCCCGAGGACAGGGAAAGAGACTGAAGCTTTCTTT. It codes for CASSPRTGKETEAFF.

About this clone: A much larger clone lies a single base off, so this may be a read error. The chain combines TRBV4-2 with TRBJ2-1, with D uncertain. The CDR3 totals 12 residues. Germline loops: CDR1 LGHNA, CDR2 YNFKEQ. V was trimmed by 1 base and J by 15 bases, leaving 13 bases between them. In DNA, the CDR3 is TGTGCCAGCAGCCAAGTCAGGAGTCGCGCGTTCTTC. Amino acid sequence: CASSQVRSRAFF.

This sequence joins TRBV11-2 and TRBJ2-1; the D is unclear. The CDR3 sequence is 11 residues long. The V end lost 5 bases, the J end lost 6 bases, and 5 bases lay between the germline ends. CDR1 is SGHAT and CDR2 is FQNNGV in the germline V gene. Here the CDR3 DNA reads TGTGCCAGCAGCCCCCGCAATGAGCAGTTCTTC. Residues: CASSPRNEQFF.

This clone came up a few times. This may stem from a read error, because a much larger clone lies one nucleotide away. In the same sample, other DNA sequences code for this CDR3. The CDR3 sequence is CAIGNPGFAYGYTF. As DNA, the CDR3 is TGTGCCATAGGTAACCCAGGGTTTGCCTATGGCTACACCTTC. V usage is TRBV10-3 and J usage is TRBJ1-2; D may be TRBD1 (5 bases). V was shortened by 9 bases and J by 4 bases, with 18 bases between the two germline ends. This CDR3 comprises 14 residues. Germline CDR1 reads ENHRY; CDR2 reads SYGVKD.

With regard to this clone: A read error is the likely source, as a far larger clone sits one nucleotide away. The CDR3 DNA reads as TGTGCCTGGAGTGTACCGATAACGGAGCTGTTTTTT. This encodes CAWSVPITELFF. J is TRBJ2-2 and V is TRBV30; D uncertain. Germline V gene sequence: CDR1 GTSNPN, CDR2 SVGIG (reference sequence). This CDR3 has 12 amino acids. V lost 0 bases and J 10 bases, leaving 9 bases between the germline ends.

The chain joins TRBV9 to TRBJ2-7, with D possibly matching TRBD2 (5 bases). V lost 0 bases and J 4 bases, leaving 11 bases between the germline ends. This CDR3 comprises 14 residues. CDR1 is SGDLS, CDR2 YYNGEE, per germline. The CDR3 DNA sequence: TGTGCCAGCAGCGTAGGCACACCGGGGTACGAGCAGTACTTC. This codes for CASSVGTPGYEQYF.

This clone was detected a few times. V is TRBV5-1 and J is TRBJ2-7; D is ambiguous. CDR1 is SGHRS, CDR2 YFSETQ, per germline. With 0 bases removed from V and 0 bases from J, the gap between germline ends came to 7 bases. The CDR3 is 14 amino acids. DNA for the CDR3: TGCGCCAGCAGCTTGGAGGTCAACTCCTACGAGCAGTACTTC. Amino acids: CASSLEVNSYEQYF.